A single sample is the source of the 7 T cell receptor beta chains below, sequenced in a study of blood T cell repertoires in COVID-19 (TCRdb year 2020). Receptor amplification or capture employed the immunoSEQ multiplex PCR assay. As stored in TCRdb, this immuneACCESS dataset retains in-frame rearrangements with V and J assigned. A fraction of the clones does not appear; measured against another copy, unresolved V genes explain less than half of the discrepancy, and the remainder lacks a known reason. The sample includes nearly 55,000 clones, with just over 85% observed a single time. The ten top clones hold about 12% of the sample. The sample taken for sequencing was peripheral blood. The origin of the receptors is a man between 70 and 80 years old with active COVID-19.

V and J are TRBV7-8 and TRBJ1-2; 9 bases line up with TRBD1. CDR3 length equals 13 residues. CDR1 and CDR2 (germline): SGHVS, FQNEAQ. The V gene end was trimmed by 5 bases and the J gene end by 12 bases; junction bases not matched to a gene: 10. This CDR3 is CASSPAGQGLHTF. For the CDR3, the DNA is TGTGCCAGCAGCCCAGCCGGACAGGGGCTGCACACCTTC.

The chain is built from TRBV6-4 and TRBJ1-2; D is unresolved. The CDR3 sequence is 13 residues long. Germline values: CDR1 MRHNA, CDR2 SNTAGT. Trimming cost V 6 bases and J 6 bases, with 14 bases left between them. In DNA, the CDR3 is TGTGCCAGCAGCGAGACGGGAAGACATGGCTACACCTTC. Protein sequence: CASSETGRHGYTF.

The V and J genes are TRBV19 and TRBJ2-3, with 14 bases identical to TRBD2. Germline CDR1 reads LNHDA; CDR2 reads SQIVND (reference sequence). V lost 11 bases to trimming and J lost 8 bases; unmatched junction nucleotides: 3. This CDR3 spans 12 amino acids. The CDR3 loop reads CASGTSGGTQYF. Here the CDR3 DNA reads TGTGCCTCTGGGACTAGCGGGGGTACGCAGTATTTT.

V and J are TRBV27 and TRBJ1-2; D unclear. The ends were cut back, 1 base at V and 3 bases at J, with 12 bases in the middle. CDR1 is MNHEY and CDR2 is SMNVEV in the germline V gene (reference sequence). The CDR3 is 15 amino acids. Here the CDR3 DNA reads TGTGCCAGCAGTTTATTAACCGGAGGACACTATGGCTACACCTTC. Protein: CASSLLTGGHYGYTF.

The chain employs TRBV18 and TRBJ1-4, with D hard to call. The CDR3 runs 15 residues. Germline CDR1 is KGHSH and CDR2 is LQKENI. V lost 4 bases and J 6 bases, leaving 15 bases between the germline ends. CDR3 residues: CASSLLREDDEKLFF. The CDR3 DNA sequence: TGTGCCAGCTCACTGTTGCGGGAGGACGATGAAAAACTGTTTTTT.

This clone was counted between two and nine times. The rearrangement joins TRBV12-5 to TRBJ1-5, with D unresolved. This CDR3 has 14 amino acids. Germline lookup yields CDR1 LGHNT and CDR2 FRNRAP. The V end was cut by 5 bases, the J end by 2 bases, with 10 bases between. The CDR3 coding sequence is TGTGCTAGTGGTCTACCCATAGGCAATCAGCCCCAGCATTTT. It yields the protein CASGLPIGNQPQHF.

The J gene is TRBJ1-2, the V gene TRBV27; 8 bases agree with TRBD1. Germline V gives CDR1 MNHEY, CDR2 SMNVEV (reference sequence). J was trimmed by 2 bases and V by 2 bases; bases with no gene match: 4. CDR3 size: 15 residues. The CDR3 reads CASSLGTGSNYGYTF. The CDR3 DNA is TGTGCCAGCAGTTTAGGGACAGGATCAAACTATGGCTACACCTTC.